Listed here are 8 T cell receptor beta chains from one sample, sequenced in a study of blood T cell repertoires in COVID-19. Sequenced by immunoSEQ multiplex PCR; TCRdb stores in-frame clones only, minus some. The repertoire holds fewer than 200,000 clones, with roughly 85% as singletons. The sample comprised peripheral blood. These receptors originate from a woman between 65 and 79 years old with acute or convalescent COVID-19.

This chain connects TRBV11-2 to TRBJ2-3; unclear D gene. Trimming took 1 base from V and 6 from J, leaving 14 bases between them. CDR1 is SGHAT and CDR2 is FQNNGV in the germline V gene. The CDR3 has 15 residues. The CDR3 loop reads CASSLASFNGDTQYF. In DNA, the CDR3 is TGTGCCAGCAGCTTAGCGAGCTTCAACGGGGATACGCAGTATTTT. The variable domain in full, with the rest retrieved from reference TRBV11-2 and TRBJ2-3, is EAGVAQSPRYKIIEKRQSVAFWCNPISGHATLYWYQQILGQGPKLLIQFQNNGVVDDSQLPKDRFSAERLKGVDSTLKIQPAKLEDSAVYLCASSLASFNGDTQYFGPGTRLTVL.

The J gene is TRBJ2-3, the V gene TRBV11-2; D perhaps matches TRBD2 (6 bases). Trimming took 5 bases from V and 4 from J, leaving 13 bases between them. Germline V gene lookup returns CDR1 SGHAT and CDR2 FQNNGV. The CDR3 sequence is 14 residues long. The CDR3 loop reads CASSTEGASDTQYF. The CDR3 DNA reads TGTGCCAGCAGCACGGAGGGCGCCTCAGATACGCAGTATTTT.

The chain combines TRBV5-4 with TRBJ1-3; no clear D. The CDR3 has 14 residues. V lost 1 base and J lost 8, with 13 bases in between. Germline V gene sequence: CDR1 SGHNT, CDR2 YYREEE (reference sequence). The CDR3 DNA is TGTGCCAGCAGCTTGTCGGCGGGCTCGCACACCATATATTTT. Encoded protein: CASSLSAGSHTIYF.

The gene calls are TRBV19 and TRBJ1-5; D remains ambiguous. Germline CDR1 and CDR2: LNHDA and SQIVND (reference sequence). V was clipped by 5 bases and J by 0 bases, with 17 bases between them. This CDR3 region has 17 residues. The CDR3 region is CASSPSTESYSNQPQHF. The CDR3 DNA reads TGTGCCAGTAGTCCTAGCACGGAGTCATATAGCAATCAGCCCCAGCATTTT.

The chain links TRBV7-2 to TRBJ2-2, with D uncertain. This CDR3 has 15 amino acids. V was clipped by 1 base and J by 0 bases, with 6 bases between them. Germline CDR1 and CDR2: SGHTA and FQGNSA. The CDR3 DNA reads TGTGCCAGCAGCTTAGGCAGTACGAACACCGGGGAGCTGTTTTTT. This translates into CASSLGSTNTGELFF.

This clone has ten or more counts. The CDR3 coding sequence is TGTGCCAGCTCACCAATACAAACCGGGACAGGGGGAAACTATGGCTACACCTTC. This sequence encodes CASSPIQTGTGGNYGYTF. V gene TRBV18 combines with J gene TRBJ1-2; the match to TRBD1 covers 11 bases. V dropped 2 bases and J dropped 2; count of bases not matched to a gene: 10. Germline V gene data show CDR1 as KGHSH and CDR2 as LQKENI. The CDR3 extends over 18 amino acids. Supplemented by reference TRBV18 and TRBJ1-2, the full variable domain reads NAGVMQNPRHLVRRRGQEARLRCSPMKGHSHVYWYRQLPEEGLKFMVYLQKENIIDESGMPKERFSAEFPKEGPSILRIQQVVRGDSAAYFCASSPIQTGTGGNYGYTFGSGTRLTVV.

The gene calls are TRBV3-1 (or the pseudogene TRBV3-2) and TRBJ1-5; D is perhaps TRBD1 (5 bases). Per the germline V gene, CDR1 is LGHDT and CDR2 is YNNKEL (reference sequence). The V gene lost 4 bases and the J gene lost 3 bases, with 7 bases spanning the gap. This CDR3 region has 13 residues. CDR3 coding DNA: TGTGCCAGCAGCCCGGACACCAATCAGCCCCAGCATTTT. It encodes CASSPDTNQPQHF.

The chain employs TRBV19 and TRBJ2-3; 11 bases agree with TRBD2. The CDR3 is 15 residues long. V dropped 9 bases and J dropped 2; count of bases not matched to a gene: 7. Per the germline V gene, CDR1 is LNHDA and CDR2 is SQIVND (reference sequence). The CDR3 protein is CASALLAGDTDTQYF. The CDR3 region has the DNA TGTGCCAGCGCCCTACTAGCGGGAGACACAGATACGCAGTATTTT.